This TCR beta chain derives from a study of radiotherapy plus CTLA-4 blockade in lung cancer. V shed 6 bases and J shed 0 bases, with 9 bases lying between them. Germline lookup yields CDR1 SNHLY and CDR2 FYNNEI. This CDR3 comprises 14 residues. Some clones are missing from TCRdb's copy, which holds only in-frame ones; the method was immunoSEQ multiplex PCR. The sample contains tens of thousands of clones, 60% to 80% of which appear only once. The material was peripheral blood, obtained from a patient treated with radiotherapy plus ipilimumab. The chain links TRBV2 to TRBJ1-5, with no clear D. The receptor's source is a human donor with non-small cell lung cancer whose response to radiotherapy plus ipilimumab could not be evaluated. In nucleotides, the CDR3 is TGTGCCAGCAGGGCTGATTATAGCAATCAGCCCCAGCATTTT. Encoded protein: CASRADYSNQPQHF.